These 14 T cell receptor beta chains were all obtained from the same sample, sequenced in a study of beta chain features in type 1 diabetes. Expressed TCRB transcripts were sequenced because the entire RNA isolate underwent reverse transcription. TCRdb's table, derived via immunoSEQ multiplex PCR, lists solely in-frame clones and lacks some. This repertoire shows approximately 170,000 clones, over 7.5% found once; its top ten account for 2% to 3%. Input material: central memory CD4+ T cells from blood. Receptors were obtained from a woman under 30 in good health.

In this sample, this clone turned up a few times. The V and J genes are TRBV20-1 and TRBJ2-1; D might be TRBD1 (6 bases). V lost 5 bases and J 9 bases, leaving 11 bases between the germline ends. CDR3 size: 11 residues. Germline V gene sequence: CDR1 DFQATT, CDR2 SNEGSKA (reference sequence). Here the CDR3 reads CSASRGVEQFF. The CDR3 DNA sequence: TGCAGTGCTTCCAGGGGTGTTGAGCAGTTCTTC.

This clone was detected a few times. The V call is TRBV10-1, the J call TRBJ2-3, with 7 bases matching TRBD2. Germline V CDR1 and CDR2: WNHNN, SYGVQD (reference sequence). The CDR3 runs 14 residues. V shed 2 bases and J 8 bases; nucleotides not matched to a gene: 7. The CDR3, as DNA: TGCGCCAGCAGTGAGCAGCGGGAAGGAGGTACGCAGTATTTT. This codes for CASSEQREGGTQYF.

This rearrangement joins TRBV11-2 to TRBJ2-5; TRBD1 agrees at 11 bases. CDR1 is SGHAT, CDR2 FQNNGV, per germline. V lost 5 bases to trimming and J lost 1 base; unmatched junction nucleotides: 3. This CDR3 region has 15 residues. This chain's CDR3 is CASSVGTGGQETQYF. The CDR3 bases are TGTGCCAGCAGCGTCGGGACAGGGGGCCAAGAGACCCAGTACTTC.

The chain has TRBV4-2 and TRBJ2-1; the D is unclear. CDR1 is LGHNA and CDR2 is YNFKEQ in the germline V gene. The V and J ends lost 6 bases and 12 bases respectively, with 27 bases between them. CDR3 length: 16 amino acids. The CDR3 bases are TGTGCCAGCAGTCACCCTCCCGGCGGCTCGAAGCAACGGCAGTTCTTC. Its protein is CASSHPPGGSKQRQFF.

A few counts support this clone. V usage is TRBV4-1 and J usage is TRBJ2-2; maybe TRBD2 (7 bases). CDR3 length equals 16 residues. Germline lookup yields CDR1 MGHRA and CDR2 YSYEKL. With 0 bases removed from V and 9 bases from J, the gap between germline ends came to 17 bases. This chain's CDR3 is CASSQDLGGGNRELFF. CDR3 nucleotides: TGCGCCAGCAGCCAAGATTTGGGGGGGGGCAACCGGGAGCTGTTTTTT.

The rearrangement uses TRBV30 and TRBJ1-1, with D unclear. V was cut by 2 bases and J by 10 bases, with 17 bases left in between. Germline CDR1 and CDR2: GTSNPN and SVGIG (reference sequence). The length of the CDR3 is 13 residues. CDR3 coding DNA: TGTGCCTGGAGTACCAGGTCTCCCTTTGGAGCTTTCTTT. Translating it yields CAWSTRSPFGAFF.

This clone appeared a few times. The chain recombines TRBV9 with TRBJ2-3; 8 bases match TRBD2. With 4 bases clipped from V and 6 bases from J, the junction kept 7 bases outside the gene matches. The CDR3 is 14 residues long. Germline V gene sequence: CDR1 SGDLS, CDR2 YYNGEE. CDR3 residues: CASSPGGASDTQYF. The CDR3 bases are TGTGCCAGCAGCCCCGGGGGGGCCTCCGATACGCAGTATTTT.

The chain carries TRBV5-1 and TRBJ2-2, with 7 bases aligning to TRBD2. The CDR3 covers 15 residues. Germline-derived CDR1 and CDR2 are SGHRS and YFSETQ. The V and J ends lost 5 bases and 0 bases, in that order; junction bases with no gene match: 4. CDR3 DNA sequence: TGCGCCAGCAGTGACGGGAGGACGAACACCGGGGAGCTGTTTTTT. The encoded protein is CASSDGRTNTGELFF.

The gene calls are TRBV5-1 and TRBJ2-5, with TRBD2 matching over 13 bases. Germline V gene lookup returns CDR1 SGHRS and CDR2 YFSETQ. This CDR3 has 15 residues. The V gene end was trimmed by 4 bases and the J gene end by 2 bases; junction bases not matched to a gene: 2. The CDR3 DNA reads TGCGCCAGCAGCATGGGACTAGCGGGGCAAGAGACCCAGTACTTC. Translated, it gives CASSMGLAGQETQYF.

Only a few counts were recorded for this clone. The CDR3 DNA follows: TGCAGCGTTGCTCCTAGCGGGAGTTCCCCTGCCTACGAGCAGTACTTC. The encoded protein is CSVAPSGSSPAYEQYF. V usage is TRBV29-1 and J usage is TRBJ2-7, with 10 bases lining up with TRBD2. This CDR3 contains 16 residues. The trim removed 4 bases at V and 2 bases at J, leaving 11 bases unmatched. The V gene's germline CDR1 is SQVTM and CDR2 ANQGSEA.

This clone was found many times. The chain recombines TRBV11-2 with TRBJ1-6; TRBD1 matches 10 bases. From germline, CDR1 is SGHAT and CDR2 FQNNGV. The CDR3 length is 16 residues. The junction had 7 bases not matched to a gene; V was cut back by 7 bases and J by 4 bases. CDR3 coding DNA: TGTGCCAGCATGAGAGGGGGACAGGGGTATAATTCACCCCTCCACTTT. It encodes CASMRGGQGYNSPLHF.

V usage is TRBV16 and J usage is TRBJ1-4; a possible D gene is TRBD1 (5 bases). The CDR3 is made up of 18 amino acids. Germline CDR1 is KGHSY and CDR2 is FQNENV. V lost 0 bases, J lost 0 bases, and 14 bases lay in between. CDR3 DNA: TGTGCCAGCAGCCAATCCCACAGGCAGCTTGCAACTAATGAAAAACTGTTTTTT. It is translated as CASSQSHRQLATNEKLFF.

V and J are TRBV7-6 and TRBJ2-5; D is possibly TRBD1 (5 bases). The V end was cut by 5 bases, the J end by 3 bases, with 16 bases between. The CDR3 extends over 15 amino acids. Germline V lookup: CDR1 SGHVS, CDR2 FNYEAQ. The CDR3 DNA sequence: TGTGCCAGCAGCCTGGGGCAGGGCCGGGAAGAGACCCAGTACTTC. It codes for CASSLGQGREETQYF.

The chain combines TRBV18 with TRBJ2-7; D may be TRBD1 (5 bases). With 5 bases removed from V and 5 bases from J, the gap between germline ends came to 16 bases. The CDR3 consists of 14 residues. CDR1 is KGHSH and CDR2 is LQKENI in the germline V gene. The CDR3 here is CASSSQGRGDEQYF. CDR3 nucleotides: TGTGCCAGCTCATCTCAGGGTAGGGGCGACGAGCAGTACTTC.